This is a list of T cell receptor beta chains from one sample in a study of human T cells and chemical hapten exposure. Each CDR3 protein gets one entry after TCRdb re-called the RACE reads with MiXCR. The sample consists of about 82,000 distinct CDR3 sequences, around 10% of them appearing once. This specimen was whole blood, taken in connection with sensitization to the hapten diphenylcyclopropenone (DPC). The source of these receptors is a woman aged 45 to 65 with alopecia areata. Some clones in this sample may be carry-over from other donors' samples. Each CDR3 is given with its conserved first and last residue. The D gene is left open where the match is weak. Only part of the rows carry a size: once, few, many, or a class if the clone is expanded.

>TRBV5-8|many|.|16|TRBJ1-1
TGTGCCAGCAGCTTGCATGGCGCAGGAATGAACACTGAAGCTTTCTTT
CASSLHGAGMNTEAFF
>TRBV19|many|.|11|TRBJ1-1
TGTGCCAGTATACACTACACTGAAGCTTTCTTT
CASIHYTEAFF
>TRBV5-1|.|TRBD2|15|TRBJ2-7
TGCGCCAGCAGACCCGGGACTAGCGGGGGCTACGAGCAGTACTTC
CASRPGTSGGYEQYF
>TRBV20-1|many|TRBD2|18|TRBJ2-7
TGCAGTGCTAAACCGGTAGTAGTGGTAGCGGGAGGCCCCTACGAGCAGTACTTC
CSAKPVVVVAGGPYEQYF
>TRBV27|many|.|13|TRBJ1-1
TGTGCCAGCAGTCACCGGCTGAACACTGAAGCTTTCTTT
CASSHRLNTEAFF
>TRBV12-3/TRBV12-4|.|TRBD2|15|TRBJ2-1
TGTGCCAGCCTCCGTGGGACTAGCGGTTACAATGAGCAGTTCTTC
CASLRGTSGYNEQFF
>TRBV12-3/TRBV12-4|many|.|13|TRBJ1-5
TGTGCCAGCAGTTTGGGGGCCCGAAGGCCCCAGCATTTT
CASSLGARRPQHF
>TRBV25-1|few|.|12|TRBJ1-1
TGTGCCACAGGCCCAGGAGACACTGAAGCTTTCTTT
CATGPGDTEAFF
>TRBV11-2|few|.|15|TRBJ2-6
TGTGCCAGCAGCACCGTTGCTTCTGGGGCCAACGTCCTGACTTTC
CASSTVASGANVLTF
>TRBV2|few|.|13|TRBJ2-2
TGTGCCAGCAGCCTACAGGGTACCGGGGAGCTGTTTTTT
CASSLQGTGELFF
>TRBV10-2|.|.|14|TRBJ2-5
TGCGCCAGCAGCCCCGTACAAGGCTCGGGGACCCAGTACTTC
CASSPVQGSGTQYF